This entry describes one TCR beta chain. Sequencing of TCR beta was performed on blood CD8+ and CD4+ T cells. RNA, at about 0.5 to 1 ug, was reverse transcribed with random hexamers. The amplification used immunoSEQ multiplex PCR on TCR beta CDR3; it spanned 54 Vbeta and 13 Jbeta. MiXCR, run by TCRdb on the immunoSEQ multiplex PCR reads, gives a single entry per CDR3 protein. The table includes about 120,000 distinct CDR3 sequences, 94% detected once. This specimen comes from a study of CD8 T cells in Susac syndrome. The CDR3 totals 15 residues. The germline V gene encodes CDR1 LGHDT and CDR2 YNNKEL (reference sequence). The V gene lost 1 base and the J gene lost 0 bases, with 7 bases spanning the gap.

The source material was CD4+ T cells from PBMCs. This sequence joins TRBV3-1 and TRBJ2-4; the D is unclear. This clonotype was sampled from a human donor in good health. The CDR3 nucleotides read TGTGCCAGCAGCCAAGGCGTCCCAGCCAAAAACATTCAGTACTTC. Protein product: CASSQGVPAKNIQYF. Looking up the rest from reference TRBV3-1 and TRBJ2-4 gives the full variable domain: DTAVSQTPKYLVTQMGNDKSIKCEQNLGHDTMYWYKQDSKKFLKIMFSYNNKELIINETVPNRFSPKSPDKAHLNLHINSLELGDSAVYFCASSQGVPAKNIQYFGAGTRLSVL.